This TCR beta chain was found in a study of blood T cell repertoires in COVID-19. Study-wide background: Spain, Italy and the United States supplied samples that represented acute and convalescent COVID-19. PBMCs, B-cell-depleted T cells, or T cells provided the cDNA or gDNA that made up the material.

V was trimmed by 5 bases and J by 7 bases, leaving 20 bases between them. The CDR3 is 16 residues long. The V gene's germline CDR1 is KGHSH and CDR2 LQKENI. Per the original methods: Reference gene primer amplification yielded estimated nucleated cell counts. Method: immunoSEQ multiplex PCR; TCRdb's copy keeps in-frame clones and lacks some. That table gives V, J and clone size, and the DNA gave D and trimming. This repertoire shows roughly 48,000 clones, roughly 88% found once; its top ten account for around 53%. The receptor was isolated from a man aged 70-80 years with acute or convalescent COVID-19. Specimen: peripheral blood. The chain links TRBV18 to TRBJ1-4; perhaps TRBD1 as D (6 bases). CDR3 region: CASSTGSGGRSEKLFF. In DNA form, the CDR3 reads TGTGCCAGCTCAACAGGGTCCGGTGGTAGGTCTGAAAAACTGTTTTTT.